Each of the 3 T cell receptor beta chains below was sequenced from the same sample in a study of T cell responses to AZD1222 COVID-19 vaccine (dated by TCRdb to the early 2020s). Libraries were prepared through the immunoSEQ multiplex PCR assay. Not all clones reach the TCRdb copy of this immuneACCESS table, which keeps in-frame sequences only. Checked studies attribute under half of the gap to unresolved V genes and leave the rest unexplained. In this sample the table shows 180,000 or so clones, just under 95% of which occur a single time. Together, the top ten hold around 0.97% of the sample. What this sample's time point label stands for: about 28 days (+/-7) after the second vaccine dose. Read against the paper, the sample's treatment or condition label means: meningococcal conjugate vaccine given as trial control. The sample here was peripheral blood, taken 28 days after the second dose of the MenACWY control vaccine. These TCRs come from an adult who received the MenACWY meningococcal vaccine as a control.

Comments on this clone: This same CDR3 is encoded by further DNA sequences in the sample. The rearrangement links TRBV28 to TRBJ2-7; D gene unclear. The length of the CDR3 is 10 residues. Germline assignment: CDR1 MDHEN and CDR2 SYDVKM. V was trimmed by 5 bases and J by 4 bases, leaving 3 bases between them. The CDR3 here is CASSQYEQYF. In DNA form, the CDR3 reads TGTGCCAGCAGTCAATACGAGCAGTACTTC.

V gene TRBV19 combines with J gene TRBJ1-1, with D perhaps matching TRBD1 (6 bases). V lost 3 bases and J lost 0, with 11 bases in between. This CDR3 spans 15 amino acids. From germline, CDR1 is LNHDA and CDR2 SQIVND (reference sequence). DNA of the CDR3: TGTGCCAGTAGTATCAGGGGCGGTATGAACACTGAAGCTTTCTTT. Translation gives CASSIRGGMNTEAFF. The full variable domain, rest sourced from reference TRBV19 and TRBJ1-1, is DGGITQSPKYLFRKEGQNVTLSCEQNLNHDAMYWYRQDPGQGLRLIYYSQIVNDFQKGDIAEGYSVSREKKESFPLTVTSAQKNPTAFYLCASSIRGGMNTEAFFGQGTRLTVV.

This clone was counted a few times. The chain recombines TRBV5-4 with TRBJ1-1; 7 nucleotides agree with TRBD1. Trimming removed 3 bases from V and 6 bases from J; junction bases left unmatched: 8. This CDR3 contains 14 residues. The germline V gene has CDR1 SGHNT and CDR2 YYREEE (reference sequence). The CDR3 nucleotides read TGTGCCAGCAGCTGGAAAACAGGGGTCCCTGAAGCTTTCTTT. It specifies CASSWKTGVPEAFF.